This T cell receptor beta chain was identified in a study of human T cells and chemical hapten exposure. General observations from the study: Relative to control repertoires, expanded TCRs gave rise to significantly more large CDR3 similarity clusters.

On this clonotype: Its antigen is still unknown.

As the library was built, unique molecular identifiers were attached to individual cDNA molecules. As handled by the study authors: The median was roughly 100,000 TCRs per sample, ranging roughly 20,000 to 750,000. Each CDR3 protein gets one entry after TCRdb re-called the RACE reads with MiXCR. The V and J calls shown here were made by TCRdb, not taken from the authors' results. The table lists some 90,000 distinct CDR3 sequences, 6.5% to 10% of them singletons. Indicated time point: pre-sensitization, week 0. Treatment described: therapeutic diphenylcyclopropenone sensitization with weekly scalp DPC. The clonotype originates from a man in his forties with alopecia areata. Some clones in this sample may be carry-over from other donors' samples. The material was whole blood, obtained in connection with sensitization to the hapten diphenylcyclopropenone (DPC).

The DNA of the CDR3 is TGTGCCAGCAGTACCCATTCCCCAAGCGACGATACGCAGTATTTT. Translated, it gives CASSTHSPSDDTQYF. This chain uses TRBV3-1 with TRBJ2-3; no reliable D call. Per germline, CDR1 LGHDT and CDR2 YNNKEL (reference sequence). V lost 6 bases to trimming and J lost 6 bases, with 19 bases between them. CDR3 length: 15 residues.